This T cell receptor beta chain stems from a study of T cell responses to AZD1222 COVID-19 vaccine. Study-level results: Donors skewed white British and female; clonal diversity was possibly underestimated.

Clones were read by immunoSEQ multiplex PCR, and TCRdb kept only the in-frame ones, dropping some. The sample has under 200,000 clones, 80% to 95% seen once; the top ten hold 4.4%. This CDR3 is built from 15 residues. Germline CDR1 reads SEHNR; CDR2 reads FQNEAQ (reference sequence). V shed 5 bases and J 5 bases; nucleotides not matched to a gene: 6. About this clone: Its antigen remains unidentified.

This TCR derives from an adult in good health. The V call is TRBV7-9, the J call TRBJ1-4, with TRBD1 matching 9 bases. This specimen consisted of peripheral blood, obtained on day 0 of AZD1222 vaccination. The CDR3 DNA is TGTGCCAGCAGCCCCCGACAGGGGGTAAATGAAAAACTGTTTTTT. Its translation: CASSPRQGVNEKLFF.